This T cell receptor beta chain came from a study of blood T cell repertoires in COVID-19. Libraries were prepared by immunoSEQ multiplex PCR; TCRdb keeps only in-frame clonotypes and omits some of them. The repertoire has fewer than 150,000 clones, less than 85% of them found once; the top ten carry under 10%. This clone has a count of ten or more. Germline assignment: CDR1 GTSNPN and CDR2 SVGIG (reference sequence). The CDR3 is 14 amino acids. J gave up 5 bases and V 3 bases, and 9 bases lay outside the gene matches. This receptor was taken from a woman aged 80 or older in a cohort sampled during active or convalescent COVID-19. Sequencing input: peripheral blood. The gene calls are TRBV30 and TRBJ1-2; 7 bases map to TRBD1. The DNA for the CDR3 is TGTGCCTGGAGGCACAGGGGCTCCGTTTATGGCTACACCTTC. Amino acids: CAWRHRGSVYGYTF.